This TCR beta chain was recorded in a study of CD8+ T cells in alopecia areata (dated by TCRdb to between 2018 and 2020). Regarding the research as a whole: Treated patients were enrolled in an open-label pilot trial of oral tofacitinib, 5 to 10 mg twice daily, for moderate-to-severe alopecia areata. immunoSEQ multiplex PCR using 35 Vbeta forward primers and 13 Jbeta reverse primers was used to amplify TCRbeta CDR3 regions. Disease severity in treated patients was measured with the SALT score, which quantifies the percentage of affected scalp surface area. RNA was obtained with the PAXgene miRNA kit for fixed scalp, the miRNeasy kit for PBMCs, and the RNeasy kit for mouse skin. Scalp clonality was compared among normal scalp (n=4), patchy alopecia areata scalp (n=8), and alopecia totalis/universalis scalp (n=8). On the human side, TCRbeta sequencing was run on scalp tissue and on sorted CD4+ and CD8+ peripheral blood T cells from healthy controls and from alopecia areata patients with either patchy or totalis/universalis disease. Biopsies were taken from tofacitinib-treated patients at baseline and at 4 and 24 weeks of treatment, and a later scalp biopsy was taken in several of the tofacitinib-treated patients. The study used high-throughput TCRbeta sequencing to examine T cell clonal expansion in alopecia areata, in both the C3H/HeJ mouse model and human patients. Tofacitinib was given for 6 to 18 months, followed by 6 months of follow-up off drug to assess delayed response and recurrence.

This clone was seen a single time. Its antigen target is currently unknown. Within one base of it there is no much larger clone, and no base qualities were kept. This specimen includes other DNA sequences encoding the same CDR3. The receptor library was made with the immunoSEQ multiplex PCR assay. To provide template for TCR sequencing, every sample had RNA extracted and reverse transcribed into cDNA. SuperScript III was used to make first-strand cDNA, primed with a 2:1 mix of oligo-dT and random hexamers. A synthetic immune receptor repertoire was used to gauge amplification bias, and whatever bias remained was removed computationally. The study's processing was this. Raw reads were preprocessed to remove errors, and CDR3 was defined according to IMGT conventions as the region from the conserved cysteine to phenylalanine. Clonality was computed by normalizing Shannon entropy by log2 of the number of productive unique TCRs and subtracting the result from 1. Scalp TCRbeta sequences were cross-referenced with sorted blood CD4 and CD8 repertoires so that the CD4 or CD8 identity of scalp clones could be inferred. In its TCRdb copy, this immuneACCESS table keeps in-frame sequences only and misses some clones. Where compared with another copy, unresolved V genes explain less than half of these, and the others have no known cause. V and J calls and clone size are copied from that table; D and trimming were computed from the DNA. Within this sample are fewer than 150,000 clones, with about 61% of them counted one time only. The ten largest make up just under 30% of the sample.

What the work shows at the level of the full study, not this receptor alone: Because the treated cohort was small and included a single nonresponder, larger studies are needed to assess links between baseline CD8+ expansion and response. Resident alphabeta T cells in normal human skin are also sequenced, complicating scalp TCR repertoire analysis, unlike mouse skin dominated by gammadelta T cells. Lesional scalp, especially in alopecia totalis/universalis, showed higher clonality and more expanded CD8+ clones than normal scalp, suggesting antigenic drive. Shared TCR sequences between patients were less evident than in mice, which may be partly attributable to HLA diversity in the patient population. Scalp clonality and the number of expanded CD8+ clones among the top 100 scalp clones were significantly decreased by tofacitinib. Many expanded lesional clones persisted in scalp and blood during tofacitinib treatment, which may partly explain relapse after stopping treatment.

The time point label, as the study defines it: around 4 weeks on oral tofacitinib. The treatment or condition label, read with the paper, signifies: oral pan-JAK inhibitor, 5-10 mg twice daily. From alopecia areata patients, peripheral blood was collected along with lesional scalp punch biopsies. PBMCs were isolated by density centrifugation and stained for CD3, CD4 and CD8, and CD4+ and CD8+ T cells were sorted on a FACSAria. V loses 0 bases of germline sequence and J loses 4 bases, and the interval between the two ends is 7 bases. Including cysteine and phenylalanine, the CDR3 has 13 amino acids. This entry keeps only the CDR3 DNA: 39 bases, framed from base 1. CDR1 GTSNPN and CDR2 SVGIG are derived from the germline V gene (reference sequence).

The sequence is built from TRBV30 and TRBJ1-5; tentative D gene TRBD1, with 5 bases matching. The specimen was CD8+ T cells sorted from blood, collected at week 4, from a patient treated with tofacitinib. This TCR derives from a human donor with alopecia areata. The DNA sequence is TGTGCCTGGAGTGTCGGGGGGAATCAGCCCCAGCATTTT. It translates to CAWSVGGNQPQHF.